The clone carrying this T cell receptor beta chain was found a few times. The antigen remains undetermined. RNA transcripts were the template, and TCR beta CDR3 regions were amplified from them. Second-round multiplex PCR came after first-round RT-PCR with HTBI primers. Each CDR3 protein is one row after TCRdb ran MiXCR on the multiplex PCR reads. The sample lists some 520,000 distinct CDR3 sequences, 13% to 15% occurring once. The V gene lost 5 bases and the J gene lost 4 bases, with 15 bases spanning the gap. The CDR3 loop spans 15 amino acids. The starting material, 10 ml of fresh peripheral blood, provided the PBMCs. The data are from a study of Graves' ophthalmopathy and Graves' hyperthyroidism. Study details: No treatment had been given when peripheral blood was collected at initial diagnosis.

Study-wide results and limits: Predictions made by the model for ophthalmopathy progression reached approximately 70% sensitivity and approximately 72% specificity. Classification of ophthalmopathy versus stable hyperthyroidism by a 13-signature model yielded 85% to 90% sensitivity and just over 80% specificity.

The gene calls are TRBV12-3 or TRBV12-4 and TRBJ1-3; the D gene is possibly TRBD1 (5 bases). The source is a woman in her twenties or thirties with Graves' ophthalmopathy. The source material was blood. The CDR3 DNA follows: TGTGCCAGCAGTGTCGGGGGAAGGCCGGGAAACACCATATATTTT. Translation gives CASSVGGRPGNTIYF.